The present TCR beta chain was sequenced within a study of blood T cell repertoires in COVID-19. Across the study: In each case, the material was cDNA or gDNA derived from T cells, B-cell-depleted T cells, or PBMCs.

This study enrolled people aged 18 to 89 from approximately 25 US geographic areas. Measured with immunoSEQ multiplex PCR; TCRdb has only the in-frame clones, and not every one. Here the sample spans 310,000 or so clones, about nine tenths being singletons. This TCR was recovered from a woman between 18 and 29 years old who had recovered from COVID-19. The specimen sequenced was PBMCs or T cells enriched from blood (not recorded which).

In nucleotides, the CDR3 is TGTGCCTGGAGTTTACAGGGGTTCGCAGCTGAAGCTTTCTTT. It encodes CAWSLQGFAAEAFF. The chain uses TRBV30 and TRBJ1-1, with 7 bases identical to TRBD1. CDR1 is GTSNPN and CDR2 is SVGIG in the germline V gene (reference sequence). CDR3 size: 14 residues. V dropped 2 bases and J dropped 6; count of bases not matched to a gene: 9.